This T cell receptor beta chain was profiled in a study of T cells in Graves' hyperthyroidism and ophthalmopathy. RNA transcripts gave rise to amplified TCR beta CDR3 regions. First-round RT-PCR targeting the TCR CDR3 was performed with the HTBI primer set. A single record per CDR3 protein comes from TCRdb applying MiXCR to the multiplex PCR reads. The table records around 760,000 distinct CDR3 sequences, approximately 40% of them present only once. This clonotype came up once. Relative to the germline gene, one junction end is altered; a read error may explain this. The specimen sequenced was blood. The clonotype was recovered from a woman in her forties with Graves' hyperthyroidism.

The CDR3, as DNA: TGCAGCGCTAGTCCGGGACGAGCTTTCTTT. Translated: CSASPGRAFF. This sequence joins TRBV20-1 and TRBJ1-1; D is perhaps TRBD1 (5 bases). Germline CDR1 is DFQATT and CDR2 is SNEGSKA (reference sequence). The CDR3 is made up of 10 amino acids.